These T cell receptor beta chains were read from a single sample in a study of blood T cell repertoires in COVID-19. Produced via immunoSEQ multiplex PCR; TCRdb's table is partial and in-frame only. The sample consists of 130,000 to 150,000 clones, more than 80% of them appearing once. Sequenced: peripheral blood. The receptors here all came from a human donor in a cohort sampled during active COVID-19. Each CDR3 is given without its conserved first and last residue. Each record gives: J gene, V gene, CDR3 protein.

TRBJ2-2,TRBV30,AWSRSRRTNTGELF
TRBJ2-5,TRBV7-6,ASSPQGGGETQY
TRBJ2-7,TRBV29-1,SVASRQGGEQY
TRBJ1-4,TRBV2,ASDRVREKLF
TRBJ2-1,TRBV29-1,SVATLDRGLEQF
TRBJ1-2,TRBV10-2,ASGDGVPTNYGYT
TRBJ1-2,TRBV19,ASQTGPEGGSGYT
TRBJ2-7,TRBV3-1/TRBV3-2,ASSQVRSSGNYEQY
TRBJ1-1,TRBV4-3,ASSQDTGLVEAF
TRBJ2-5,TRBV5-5,ASSLRTGLGETQY
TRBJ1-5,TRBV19,ASSPTGVNQPQH
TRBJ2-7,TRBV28,ASSLSGLTEQY
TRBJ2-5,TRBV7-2,ASSLSYPGGETQY
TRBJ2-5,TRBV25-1,ASSAHLGDTQETQY
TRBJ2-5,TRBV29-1,SVELGGAGTQY
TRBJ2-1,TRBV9,ASTLGRGTLPFGGPNEQF
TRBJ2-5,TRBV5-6,ASSDQGFRETQY
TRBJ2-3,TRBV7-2,ASSSWGGFSDTQY
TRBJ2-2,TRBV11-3,ASSFLRGPAGELF
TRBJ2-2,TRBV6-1,ASSALAGENTGELF
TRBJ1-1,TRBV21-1,ASSKLRPPPRFGHTEAF